Listed here are 24 T cell receptor delta chains from one sample, sequenced in a study of γδ T cells in repeated Plasmodium falciparum infection (dated by TCRdb to the early 2020s). Libraries were prepared through multiplex PCR. Sequencing used an Illumina MiSeq. In TCRdb, clones were called once more from the public reads by CATT, and rows of identical DNA were later combined. This sample holds 70,000 to 95,000 delta-chain clones; almost 1.5% were observed only once. The top ten clones comprise around 8.5% of the sample. For bulk TCR repertoire analysis, Vgamma9/Vdelta2+ and Vdelta2-negative gammadelta T cell populations were isolated by flow sorting from peripheral blood mononuclear cells. Input material: gamma-delta T cells from blood. The receptor source for this set is a pool of human donors (malaria-infected and uninfected, not separated).

This clone was picked up a small number of times. A far larger clone lies a single base away; this is likely a read error. The V gene is given as TRDV1, and no J gene call is available. The CDR3 extends over 16 amino acids. The germline gives CDR1 TSWWSYY, CDR2 QGS. CDR3 DNA sequence: TGTGCTCTTGTTACGGTTCGACCACTGTACACCGATAAGCTCATCTTT. Encoded protein: CALVTVRPLYTDKLIF.

This clone was counted a few times. The protein TCRdb gives is from a much larger clone and does not agree with this DNA's translation at residue 5, likely a read error; the protein shown here comes from the DNA. The chain uses TRDV1 and TRDJ1, with a possible D match to TRDD3 (6 bases). The J gene, not given by TCRdb, was assigned here from a germline match of the nucleotide sequence. There are 21 residues in the CDR3. CDR1 and CDR2 (germline): TSWWSYY, QGS. With 4 bases removed from V and 0 bases from J, the gap between germline ends came to 30 bases. The CDR3 sequence: CALGGAVILRLGGLYTDKLIF. As DNA, the CDR3 is TGTGCTCTTGGGGGGGCTGTCATACTACGACTGGGAGGACTTTACACCGATAAACTCATCTTT.

Turning to this clone: TCRdb lists the protein of a much larger clone for this DNA, which differs at residue 4, so this is likely a read error; the protein given here is translated from the DNA itself. The rearrangement joins TRDV1 to TRDJ1; D uncertain. The CDR3 covers 16 residues. Per germline, CDR1 TSWWSYY and CDR2 QGS. The CDR3 coding sequence is TGTGCTCTTTGGGAAAGGAGGATTCAGTACACGGATAAACTCATCTTT. This gives the protein CALWERRIQYTDKLIF.

This clone was observed a handful of times. This DNA's translation differs at residue 18 from TCRdb's protein, which comes from a much larger clone; a read error is likely, and the protein shown is translated from the DNA. The V gene is TRDV2, the J gene TRDJ1; TRDD3 agrees at 11 bases. Here the J gene came from matching the DNA to germline, since TCRdb omits it. CDR1 and CDR2 from the germline V gene are GEAIGNYY and EKD. This CDR3 region has 21 residues. CDR3 loop: CACDTVKASPGGYKETDELIF. CDR3 nucleotide sequence: TGTGCCTGTGACACCGTGAAGGCTAGTCCTGGGGGATACAAAGAAACCGATGAACTCATCTTT.

This clone has only a few counts. Translating this DNA gives a protein that differs at residue 12 from the TCRdb one, which belongs to a much larger clone; a read error is likely, and the protein shown is this translation. This sequence joins TRAV38-2/DV8 and TRDJ1, with D possibly matching TRDD2 (8 bases). The J gene, left out of TCRdb, was set here by checking the DNA against germline. V lost 1 base to trimming and J lost 0 bases, with 37 bases between them. Germline-derived CDR1 and CDR2 are TSESDYY and QEAYKQQN. The CDR3 runs to 24 residues. The CDR3 DNA follows: TGTGCTTATAGGAGCCCAGTAGGCCTTCCTATTATTGGGGGACGTTCTGTTTACACCGATAAACTCATCTTT. Its translation is CAYRSPVGLPIIGGRSVYTDKLIF.

This clone turned up a few times. A read error likely explains this, since a far larger clone differs by one base. In the same sample, other DNA sequences code for this CDR3. The rearrangement joins TRDV1 to TRDJ1, with D possibly being TRDD2 (5 bases). Germline V gives CDR1 TSWWSYY, CDR2 QGS. There are 13 residues in the CDR3. The CDR3 coding sequence is TGTGCTCTCGGCGAATTCCTCTACGATGAACTCATCTTT. It specifies CALGEFLYDELIF.

A word on this clone: TCRdb attributes to this sequence the protein of a much larger clone, which differs from the DNA translation at residue 12; a read error is likely, and the protein displayed is translated from the DNA. The chain employs TRDV2 and TRDJ1; D may be TRDD3 (6 bases). TCRdb carries no J gene annotation; the J gene was assigned here by matching the DNA with germline. The V gene's germline CDR1 is GEAIGNYY and CDR2 EKD. This CDR3 has 16 residues. The CDR3, as DNA: TGTGCCTGTGGAACTGGGCTCCACCCGGGCACCGGTAAACTCATCTTT. It codes for CACGTGLHPGTGKLIF.

In its sample, this clone was seen a few times. TCRdb's protein for this DNA is that of a much larger clone and differs from the translation at residue 10, likely a read error; the protein shown is the DNA translation. J is TRDJ3 and V is TRDV2; TRDD3 might be the D (6 bases). TCRdb offers no J gene call, so here the DNA was matched to germline to obtain one. The CDR3 consists of 16 residues. Germline V gives CDR1 GEAIGNYY, CDR2 EKD. The CDR3 protein is CACDTELSWGTRQMFF. DNA of the CDR3: TGTGCCTGTGACACCGAACTCTCCTGGGGCACCCGACAGATGTTTTTC.

This clone appeared many times. A single base is all that separates this from a far larger clone, so a read error is likely. The chain employs TRDV2 and TRDJ1, with 7 bases aligning to TRDD3. This CDR3 comprises 16 residues. The germline V gene has CDR1 GEAIGNYY and CDR2 EKD. CDR3 DNA sequence: TGTGCCTGTGACGAGGGTACTGGGGTCGACACCGATAAACCCATCTTT. This encodes CACDEGTGVDTDKPIF.

V usage is TRDV1 and J usage is TRDJ1, with TRDD3 identical over 7 bases. In the absence of a J gene in TCRdb, the DNA was matched to germline to assign it here. There are 20 residues in the CDR3. V was pared by 1 base and J by 1 base, with 18 bases of the junction left unmatched. Germline lookup yields CDR1 TSWWSYY and CDR2 QGS. This CDR3 reads CALGEPVAVPWGPLTDKLIF. In nucleotides, the CDR3 is TGTGCTCTTGGGGAACCGGTGGCTGTCCCCTGGGGGCCCCTCACCGATAAACTCATCTTT.

Comments on this clone: A single base separates this from a much larger clone, so it may be a read error. CDR3 loop: CALGDPKAVLGDLTAQPFF. The CDR3 bases are TGTGCTCTTGGGGACCCGAAGGCCGTACTGGGGGACTTGACAGCACAACCCTTCTTT. The J segment was not called; the V segment is TRDV1; the D call TRDD3 from the table was never checked on the DNA. CDR1 is TSWWSYY and CDR2 is QGS in the germline V gene. This CDR3 spans 19 amino acids.

This clone was counted between two and nine times. The TCRdb record carries a much larger clone's protein, which differs from this DNA's translation at residue 9; a read error is the likely cause, and the protein listed here is the DNA translation. J is TRDJ1 and V is TRDV1; 12 bases align to TRDD3. Here the J gene came from matching the DNA to germline, since TCRdb omits it. The CDR3 has 22 amino acids. J lost 1 base, V lost 1 base, and 19 bases had no gene match. Germline CDR1 TSWWSYY, CDR2 QGS. CDR3 region: CALGEPFGGSFWGIRPTDKLIF. CDR3 sequence (DNA): TGTGCTCTTGGGGAACCCTTCGGGGGATCCTTCTGGGGGATACGCCCCACCGATAAACTCATCTTT.

This clone has at least ten counts. This chain links TRDV1 with TRDJ1, with D possibly TRDD3 on 10 matching bases. As TCRdb names no J gene, one was assigned here on the basis of a DNA match to germline. Trimming cost V 4 bases and J 1 base, with 31 bases left between them. CDR3 length: 21 amino acids. Germline V gene lookup returns CDR1 TSWWSYY and CDR2 QGS. CDR3 coding DNA: TGTGCTCTTGGGGGCCTTCCTACTATTAAGGGCTGGGGGATAGCCACCGATAAACTCATCTTT. Translation: CALGGLPTIKGWGIATDKLIF.

Worth noting for this clone: A far larger clone is one base from this, pointing to a likely read error. Other DNA sequences in this sample translate to the same CDR3. The gene calls are TRDV1 and TRDJ1, with 12 bases identical to TRDD3. TCRdb supplies no J gene; here it was assigned by aligning the nucleotide sequence to germline. CDR3 length equals 21 residues. Germline-derived CDR1 and CDR2 are TSWWSYY and QGS. J was trimmed by 8 bases and V by 1 base; bases with no gene match: 23. CDR3 bases: TGTGCTCTTGGGGAACCGGCTTCCTACGTTGTGCTGGGGGATACGCTCGACAAACTCATCTTT. It yields the protein CALGEPASYVVLGDTLDKLIF.

This clone came up a few times. TCRdb lists the protein of a much larger clone for this DNA, which differs at residue 17, so this is likely a read error; the protein given here is translated from the DNA itself. The V gene is listed as TRDV2; no J gene was called; the table's D gene call, TRDD3, was not cross checked with the DNA. Germline V lookup: CDR1 GEAIGNYY, CDR2 EKD. This CDR3 has 18 residues. The CDR3 region has the DNA TGTGCCTGTGACACCCTGTACACTGGGGGATCTTACTTCGGTAAACTCACCTTT. This gives the protein CACDTLYTGGSYFGKLTF.

In this sample, this clone turned up a few times. The protein that TCRdb holds for this DNA derives from a much larger clone and differs from the translated DNA at residue 14, which likely indicates a read error; the protein shown here is translated from the DNA. V gene assignment gives TRDV1, but the J gene was left uncalled; TRDD3 reflects the table's D call only, with no check against the DNA. The germline CDR1 and CDR2 sequences are TSWWSYY and QGS. This CDR3 is built from 15 residues. This chain's CDR3 is CALGGLGAPPDKLTF. In nucleotides, the CDR3 is TGTGCTCTTGGGGGTCTGGGGGCCCCTCCCGATAAACTCACCTTT.

This clone was found a few times. The protein that TCRdb holds for this DNA derives from a much larger clone and differs from the translated DNA at residue 19, which likely indicates a read error; the protein shown here is translated from the DNA. The V gene is given as TRDV1, and no J gene call is available; the table's D call TRDD3 went unverified against the DNA. The V gene's germline CDR1 is TSWWSYY and CDR2 QGS. The CDR3 totals 21 residues. The CDR3 reads CALGELDLKRWGPKETDKPIF. DNA for the CDR3: TGTGCTCTTGGGGAACTTGACCTGAAGAGATGGGGCCCTAAAGAGACCGATAAACCCATCTTT.

The sample holds a few counts of this clone. TCRdb's protein for this DNA is that of a much larger clone and differs from the translation at residue 4, likely a read error; the protein shown is the DNA translation. The chain recombines TRDV3 with TRDJ1, with D unresolved. The J gene, left out of TCRdb, was set here by checking the DNA against germline. The CDR3 totals 19 residues. CDR1 is TVYSNPD and CDR2 is GDNSRS in the germline V gene (reference sequence). V dropped 1 base and J dropped 0 bases, with 27 bases sitting between them. The CDR3 spells CAFIARSNGGLDYTDKLIF. CDR3 coding DNA: TGTGCCTTTATAGCTCGGTCCAACGGAGGGTTGGACTACACCGATAAACTCATCTTT.

With regard to this clone: TCRdb attributes to this sequence the protein of a much larger clone, which differs from the DNA translation at residue 17; a read error is likely, and the protein displayed is translated from the DNA. The V gene is TRAV38-2/DV8, but the J gene lacks a call; the D segment call TRDD3 is taken from the table without a DNA check. Per the germline V gene, CDR1 is TSESDYY and CDR2 is QEAYKQQN. The CDR3 contains 18 residues. This CDR3 is CAYSMTFLHYWGTDKLTF. In DNA form, the CDR3 reads TGTGCTTACTCCATGACCTTCCTACATTACTGGGGGACCGATAAACTCACCTTT.

On this clone itself: A far larger clone is only one base removed, so a read error is likely. This sample also contains other DNA sequences that code for the same CDR3. This rearrangement joins TRDV1 to TRDJ1, with TRDD3 identical over 10 bases. TCRdb supplies no J gene; here it was assigned by aligning the nucleotide sequence to germline. With 1 base clipped from V and 0 bases from J, the junction kept 20 bases outside the gene matches. There are 22 residues in the CDR3. The germline V gene has CDR1 TSWWSYY and CDR2 QGS. This CDR3 is CALGEPSFRTLTGGSYTDKLIF. In DNA, the CDR3 is TGTGCTCTTGGGGAACCCTCCTTCCGAACCCTAACTGGGGGATCGTACACCGATAAACTCATCTTT.

The sample holds a few counts of this clone. The amino acid sequence in TCRdb belongs to a much larger clone and departs from this DNA's translation at residue 10, likely a sequencing read error; the sequence shown is translated from the DNA. This rearrangement joins TRDV2 to TRDJ3, with 9 bases identical to TRDD3. No J gene was available from TCRdb, and it was assigned here by a germline match of the DNA. The CDR3 totals 18 residues. Germline values: CDR1 GEAIGNYY, CDR2 EKD. V trimming: 0 bases; J trimming: 2 bases; junction bases outside the gene matches: 4. CDR3 bases: TGTGCCTGTGACACCGTGGGGGATAGCCCCTGGGACACCCGACAGATGTTTTTC. Protein product: CACDTVGDSPWDTRQMFF.

This clone was counted between two and nine times. TCRdb's entry gives the protein of a much larger clone, which mismatches this DNA's translation at residue 8, likely from a read error; the protein reported here is translated from the DNA. V gene TRDV1 combines with J gene TRDJ1; TRDD3 matches at 8 bases. TCRdb records no J gene; here it was assigned by comparing the DNA to germline. Germline V gives CDR1 TSWWSYY, CDR2 QGS. The CDR3 runs 16 residues. V gave up 4 bases and J gave up 7 bases; unmatched junction bases: 14. The CDR3 bases are TGTGCTCTTGGGGCCAAACCCGTCGTACTGGGGGGTAAACTCATCTTT. Translating it yields CALGAKPVVLGGKLIF.

This clone was seen a few times. Being one base from a much bigger clone, this may be a read error. The chain combines TRDV1 with TRDJ1; weak D call: TRDD3 (5 bases). No J gene is reported in TCRdb; it was inferred here by comparing the DNA with germline. Germline V CDR1 and CDR2: TSWWSYY, QGS. V was clipped by 3 bases and J by 1 base, with 24 bases between them. This CDR3 spans 19 amino acids. The CDR3 sequence: CALGDKVPGRYRGTDKLIF. The CDR3 DNA sequence: TGTGCTCTTGGGGACAAGGTCCCTGGGAGATACCGTGGCACCGATAAACTCATCTTT.

Only a few counts were recorded for this clone. The protein held in TCRdb is that of a much larger clone and does not match this DNA's translation at residue 3, likely because of a read error; the protein shown is translated from the DNA. V usage is TRDV1 and J usage is TRDJ1, with D possibly matching TRDD3 (6 bases). Because TCRdb records no J gene, it was assigned here through a match of the DNA to germline. Per germline, CDR1 TSWWSYY and CDR2 QGS. The CDR3 loop spans 14 amino acids. The CDR3 reads CAPGALPGGHKLIF. The CDR3 nucleotides read TGTGCTCCTGGGGCCTTACCCGGAGGGCATAAACTCATCTTT.